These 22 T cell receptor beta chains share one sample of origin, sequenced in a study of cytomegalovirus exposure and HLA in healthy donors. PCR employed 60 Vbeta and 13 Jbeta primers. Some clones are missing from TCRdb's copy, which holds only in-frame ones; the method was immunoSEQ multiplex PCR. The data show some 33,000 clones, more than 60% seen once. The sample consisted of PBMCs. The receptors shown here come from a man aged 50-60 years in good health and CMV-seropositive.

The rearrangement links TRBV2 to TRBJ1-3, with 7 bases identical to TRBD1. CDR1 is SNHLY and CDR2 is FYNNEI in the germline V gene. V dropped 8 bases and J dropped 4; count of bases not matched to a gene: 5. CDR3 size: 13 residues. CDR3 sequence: CASGQDRGNTIYF. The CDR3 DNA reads TGTGCCAGCGGTCAGGACAGGGGAAACACCATATATTTT.

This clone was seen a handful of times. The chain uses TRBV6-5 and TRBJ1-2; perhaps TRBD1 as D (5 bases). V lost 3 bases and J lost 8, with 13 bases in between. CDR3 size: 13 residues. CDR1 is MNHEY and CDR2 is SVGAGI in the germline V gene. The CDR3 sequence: CASSYHQGRGYTF. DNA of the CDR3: TGTGCCAGCAGTTATCACCAGGGCCGCGGCTACACCTTC.

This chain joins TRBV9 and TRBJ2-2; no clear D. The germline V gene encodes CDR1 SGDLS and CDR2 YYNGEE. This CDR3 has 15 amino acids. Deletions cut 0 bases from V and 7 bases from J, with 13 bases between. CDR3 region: CASSVAGSLGGELFF. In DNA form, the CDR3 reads TGTGCCAGCAGCGTAGCGGGTTCGTTAGGCGGGGAGCTGTTTTTT.

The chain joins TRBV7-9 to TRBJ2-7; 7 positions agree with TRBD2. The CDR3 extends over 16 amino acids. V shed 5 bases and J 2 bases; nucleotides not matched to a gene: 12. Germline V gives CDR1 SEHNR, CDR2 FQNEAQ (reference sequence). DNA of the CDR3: TGTGCCAGCAGCCTCTTCAGTACTAGCGTCGCCTACGAGCAGTACTTC. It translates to CASSLFSTSVAYEQYF.

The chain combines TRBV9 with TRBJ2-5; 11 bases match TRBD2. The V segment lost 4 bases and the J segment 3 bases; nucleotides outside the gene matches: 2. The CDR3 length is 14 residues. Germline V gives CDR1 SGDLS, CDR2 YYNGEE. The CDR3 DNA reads TGTGCCAGCAGCCGACTAGCGGGAAAAGAGACCCAGTACTTC. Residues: CASSRLAGKETQYF.

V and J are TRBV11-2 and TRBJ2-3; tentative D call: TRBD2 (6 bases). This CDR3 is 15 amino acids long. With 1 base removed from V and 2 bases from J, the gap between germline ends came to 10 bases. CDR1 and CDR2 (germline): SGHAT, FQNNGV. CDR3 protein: CASSLGAGNTDTQYF. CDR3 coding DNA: TGTGCCAGCAGCTTAGGGGCGGGGAACACAGATACGCAGTATTTT.

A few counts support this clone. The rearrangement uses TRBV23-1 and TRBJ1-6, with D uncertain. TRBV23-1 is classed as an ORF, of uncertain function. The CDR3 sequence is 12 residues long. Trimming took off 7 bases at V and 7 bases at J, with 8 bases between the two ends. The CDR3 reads CASKRQNSPLHF. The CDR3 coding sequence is TGCGCCAGCAAGCGCCAGAATTCACCCCTCCACTTT.

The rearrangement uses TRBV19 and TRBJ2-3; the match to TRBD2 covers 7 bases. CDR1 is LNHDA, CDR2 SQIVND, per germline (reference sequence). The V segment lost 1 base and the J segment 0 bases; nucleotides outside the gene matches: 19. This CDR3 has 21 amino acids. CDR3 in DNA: TGTGCCAGTAGTATAGGTATCAGAAAGCCTCTGAGCGGGACTAGCACAGATACGCAGTATTTT. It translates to CASSIGIRKPLSGTSTDTQYF.

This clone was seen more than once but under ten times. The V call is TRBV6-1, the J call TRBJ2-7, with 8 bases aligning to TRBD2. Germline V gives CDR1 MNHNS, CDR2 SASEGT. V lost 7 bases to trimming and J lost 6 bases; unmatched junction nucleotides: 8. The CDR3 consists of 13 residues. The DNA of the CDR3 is TGTGCCAGCACTACTAGCGGTTGGGCCGAGCAGTACTTC. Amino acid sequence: CASTTSGWAEQYF.

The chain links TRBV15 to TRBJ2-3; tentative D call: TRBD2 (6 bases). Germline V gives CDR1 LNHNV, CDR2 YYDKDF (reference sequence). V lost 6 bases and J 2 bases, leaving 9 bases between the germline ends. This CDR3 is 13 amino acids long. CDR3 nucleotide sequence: TGTGCCACCAGGGAGGGAACCACAGATACGCAGTATTTT. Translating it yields CATREGTTDTQYF.

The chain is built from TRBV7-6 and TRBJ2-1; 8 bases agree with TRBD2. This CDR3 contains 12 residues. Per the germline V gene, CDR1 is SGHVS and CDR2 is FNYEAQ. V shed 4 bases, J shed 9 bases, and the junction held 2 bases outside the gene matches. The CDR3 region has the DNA TGTGCCAGCAGCTCGACTAGCGCTGAGCAGTTCTTC. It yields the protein CASSSTSAEQFF.

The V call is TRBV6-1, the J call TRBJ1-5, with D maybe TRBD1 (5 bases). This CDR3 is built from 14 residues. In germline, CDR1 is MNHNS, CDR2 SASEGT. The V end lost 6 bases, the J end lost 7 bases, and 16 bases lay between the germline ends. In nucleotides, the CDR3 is TGTGCCAGCAGCGGGGGGGAGGGACCCCAGCCCCAGCATTTT. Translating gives CASSGGEGPQPQHF.

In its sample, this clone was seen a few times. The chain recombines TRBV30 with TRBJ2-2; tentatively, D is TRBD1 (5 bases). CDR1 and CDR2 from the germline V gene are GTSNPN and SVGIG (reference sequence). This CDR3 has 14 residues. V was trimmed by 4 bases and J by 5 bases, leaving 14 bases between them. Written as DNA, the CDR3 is TGTGCCTGGACCTACAAAAGGGGTACCGGGGAGCTGTTTTTT. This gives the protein CAWTYKRGTGELFF.

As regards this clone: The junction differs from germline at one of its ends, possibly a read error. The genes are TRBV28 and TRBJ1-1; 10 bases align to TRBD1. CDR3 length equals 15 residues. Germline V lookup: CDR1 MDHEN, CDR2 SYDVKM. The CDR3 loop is CASRIRGQGNIEAFF. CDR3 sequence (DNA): TGTGCCAGCAGGATAAGGGGACAGGGGAACATTGAAGCTTTCTTT.

CDR3 DNA: TGCGCCAGCAGCTTTGCAGGGGGCGGCAATCAGCCCCAGCATTTT. Translated: CASSFAGGGNQPQHF. The chain carries TRBV5-1 and TRBJ1-5; 8 bases are shared with TRBD1. Unmatched junction bases numbered 3, after V lost 2 bases and J lost 2 bases. The CDR3 covers 15 residues. Germline lookup yields CDR1 SGHRS and CDR2 YFSETQ.

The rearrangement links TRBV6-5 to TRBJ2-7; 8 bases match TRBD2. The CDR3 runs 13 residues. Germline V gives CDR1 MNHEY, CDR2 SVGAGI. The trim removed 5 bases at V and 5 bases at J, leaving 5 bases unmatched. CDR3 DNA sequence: TGTGCCAGCAGTCCGCCGGGGGGGAACGAGCAGTACTTC. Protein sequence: CASSPPGGNEQYF.

CDR3 in DNA: TGCGCCAGCAGCCAAGACCCACCACAGGGGGTCGGGGCCAACGTCCTGACTTTC. Translated, it gives CASSQDPPQGVGANVLTF. The chain recombines TRBV4-1 with TRBJ2-6; 8 bases fit TRBD1. The CDR3 has 18 amino acids. CDR1 MGHRA and CDR2 YSYEKL come from the germline V gene. Germline trimming cut 0 bases from V and 4 bases from J; bases unmatched to any gene: 8.

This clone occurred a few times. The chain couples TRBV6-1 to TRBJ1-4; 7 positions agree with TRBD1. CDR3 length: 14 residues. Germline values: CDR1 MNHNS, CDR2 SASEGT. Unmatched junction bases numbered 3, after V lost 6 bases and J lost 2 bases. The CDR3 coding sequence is TGTGCCAGCAGAAGGGGACAGACTAATGAAAAACTGTTTTTT. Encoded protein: CASRRGQTNEKLFF.

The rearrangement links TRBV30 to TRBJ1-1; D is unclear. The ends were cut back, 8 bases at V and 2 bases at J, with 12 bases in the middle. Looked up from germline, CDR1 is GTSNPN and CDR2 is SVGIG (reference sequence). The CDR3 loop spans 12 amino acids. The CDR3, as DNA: TGTGCCGGCTACGGGTCCAACACTGAAGCTTTCTTT. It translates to CAGYGSNTEAFF.

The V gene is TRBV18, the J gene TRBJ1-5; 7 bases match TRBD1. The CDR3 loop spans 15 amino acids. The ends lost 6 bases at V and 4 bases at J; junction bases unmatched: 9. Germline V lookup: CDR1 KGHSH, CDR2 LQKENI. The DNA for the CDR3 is TGTGCCAGCTCCCCCTCGGGACAGCCTAATCAGCCCCAGCATTTT. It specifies CASSPSGQPNQPQHF.

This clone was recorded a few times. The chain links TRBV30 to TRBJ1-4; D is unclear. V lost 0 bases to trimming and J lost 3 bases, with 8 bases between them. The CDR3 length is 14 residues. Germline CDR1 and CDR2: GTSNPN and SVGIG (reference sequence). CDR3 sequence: CAWSVLKPNEKLFF. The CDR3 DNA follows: TGTGCCTGGAGTGTACTTAAACCTAATGAAAAACTGTTTTTT.

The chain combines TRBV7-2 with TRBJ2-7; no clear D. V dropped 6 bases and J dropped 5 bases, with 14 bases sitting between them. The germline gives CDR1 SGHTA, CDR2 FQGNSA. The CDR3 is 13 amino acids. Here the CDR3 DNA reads TGTGCCAGCAGTCGATATTTGAGGAACGAGCAGTACTTC. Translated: CASSRYLRNEQYF.